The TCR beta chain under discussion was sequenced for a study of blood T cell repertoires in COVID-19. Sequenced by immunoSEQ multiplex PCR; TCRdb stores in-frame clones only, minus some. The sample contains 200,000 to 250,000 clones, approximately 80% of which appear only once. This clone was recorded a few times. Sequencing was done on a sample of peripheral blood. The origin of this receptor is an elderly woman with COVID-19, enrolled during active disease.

CDR3 nucleotides: TGTGCCAGCAGTGAGATACAGGGGAATCAGCCCCAGCATTTT. This codes for CASSEIQGNQPQHF. The chain carries TRBV6-1 and TRBJ1-5, with 7 bases that match TRBD1. Germline lookup yields CDR1 MNHNS and CDR2 SASEGT. The CDR3 sequence is 14 residues long. The V segment lost 3 bases and the J segment 4 bases; nucleotides outside the gene matches: 3.